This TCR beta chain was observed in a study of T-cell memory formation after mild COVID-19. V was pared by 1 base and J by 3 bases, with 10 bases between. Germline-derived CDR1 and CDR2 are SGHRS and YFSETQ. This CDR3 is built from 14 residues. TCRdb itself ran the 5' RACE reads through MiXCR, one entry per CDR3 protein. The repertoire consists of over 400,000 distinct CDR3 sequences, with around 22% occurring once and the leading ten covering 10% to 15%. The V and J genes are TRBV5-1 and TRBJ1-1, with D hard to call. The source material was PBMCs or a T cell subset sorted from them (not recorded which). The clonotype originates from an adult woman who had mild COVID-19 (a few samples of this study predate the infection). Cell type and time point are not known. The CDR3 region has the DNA TGCGCCAGCAGCTTGAGAAGACCGGACACTGAAGCTTTCTTT. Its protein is CASSLRRPDTEAFF. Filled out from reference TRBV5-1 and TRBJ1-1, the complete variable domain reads KAGVTQTPRYLIKTRGQQVTLSCSPISGHRSVSWYQQTPGQGLQFLFEYFSETQRNKGNFPGRFSGRQFSNSRSEMNVSTLELGDSALYLCASSLRRPDTEAFFGQGTRLTVV.